This T cell receptor beta chain was captured by sequencing in a study of cytomegalovirus exposure and HLA in healthy donors. Clones were read by immunoSEQ multiplex PCR, and TCRdb kept only the in-frame ones, dropping some. The top ten hold roughly 10% of the sample, which has 150,000 to 200,000 clones, roughly 80% seen once. The germline V gene encodes CDR1 SGHDN and CDR2 FVKESK. The V segment lost 7 bases and the J segment 3 bases; nucleotides outside the gene matches: 18. This CDR3 is 17 amino acids long. This clonotype originated in a man aged 25-45 years in good health and CMV-seropositive. The chain uses TRBV14 and TRBJ2-7; 7 nucleotides line up with TRBD2. Sequencing was carried out using PBMCs. CDR3 sequence (DNA): TGTGCCAGCACGAGGCGGTCCGTGACTAGCCCTATCTACGAGCAGTACTTC. The encoded protein is CASTRRSVTSPIYEQYF.